A single sample gave rise to the 4 T cell receptor beta chains below, sequenced in a study of identical twins. MiXCR, applied by TCRdb to the 5' RACE reads, yields one record per CDR3 protein. The repertoire holds around 1.7 million distinct CDR3 sequences, with more than 30% as singletons. Sequenced material: cord blood. The receptors were sampled from a newborn girl in good health.

This clonotype was picked up a small number of times. The chain carries TRBV27 and TRBJ2-7; D possibly corresponds to TRBD2 (5 bases). The ends were cut back, 6 bases at V and 7 bases at J, with 16 bases in the middle. The CDR3 sequence is 13 residues long. Germline CDR1 and CDR2: MNHEY and SMNVEV (reference sequence). CDR3: CASRRTRSGEQYF. DNA for the CDR3: TGTGCCAGCAGACGAACTAGATCGGGGGAGCAGTACTTC.

This clonotype was counted between two and nine times. One end of the junction fails to match germline, which may point to a read error. The chain is built from TRBV5-1 and TRBJ2-1; a weak D match, TRBD2 (6 bases). The germline V gene encodes CDR1 SGHRS and CDR2 YFSETQ. The CDR3 runs to 17 residues. The CDR3 nucleotides are TGCGCCAGCAGCTCCAAAGTTGGGGGGAACTCCTACAGTGAGCAGTTCTTC. Translating it yields CASSSKVGGNSYSEQFF.

The rearrangement joins TRBV19 to TRBJ2-7; TRBD2 aligns across 7 bases. Germline V gives CDR1 LNHDA, CDR2 SQIVND (reference sequence). CDR3 length equals 15 residues. V trimming: 4 bases; J trimming: 7 bases; junction bases outside the gene matches: 13. CDR3 amino acids: CASSTLADLSNEQYF. Here the CDR3 DNA reads TGTGCCAGTAGTACCCTAGCGGACCTCTCCAATGAGCAGTACTTC.

This clonotype was observed a handful of times. The rearrangement links TRBV11-1 to TRBJ2-1; 8 bases agree with TRBD2. The closer fit of TRBJ2-7 to the DNA end suggests the J call may be wrong. Looked up from germline, CDR1 is SGHAT and CDR2 is FQDESV (reference sequence). The CDR3 has 18 amino acids. CDR3 protein: CASSWQATSGVSYNEQYF. The CDR3 DNA is TGTGCCAGCAGCTGGCAAGCAACTAGCGGAGTCTCCTACAATGAGCAGTACTTC.